Below are 14 T cell receptor beta chains sequenced from a single sample in a study of T cell repertoires in cytomegalovirus infection. Antigens of these TCRs are unknown. Each CDR3 protein is one row after TCRdb ran MiXCR on the reads. The sample consists of hundreds of thousands of distinct CDR3 sequences, approximately 32% of them appearing once. The source was cultured CD8+ T cells from PBMCs, collected from culture after CMV antigen stimulation. These receptors came from a human donor in good health (CMV status not recorded). Some clones in this sample may be carry-over from other donors' samples.

In this sample, this clonotype turned up once. This CDR3 reads CSARDGTVPPSNYGYTF. DNA of the CDR3: TGCAGTGCTAGAGATGGGACAGTACCCCCCTCTAACTATGGCTACACCTTC. The V call is TRBV20-1, the J call TRBJ1-2; TRBD1 agrees at 7 bases. Losses at the gene ends were 0 bases for V and 0 bases for J; bases not matched to a gene: 10. Germline V gene data show CDR1 as DFQATT and CDR2 as SNEGSKA (reference sequence). The CDR3 sequence is 17 residues long.

A few counts support this clonotype. This chain joins TRBV6-1 and TRBJ1-1; a weak D match, TRBD1 (5 bases). The length of the CDR3 is 13 residues. The V gene lost 2 bases and the J gene lost 4 bases, with 8 bases spanning the gap. Per germline, CDR1 MNHNS and CDR2 SASEGT. CDR3 sequence reads: CASSEHGGTEAFF. CDR3 bases: TGTGCCAGCAGTGAACACGGGGGCACTGAAGCTTTCTTT.

This clonotype was detected a few times. V is TRBV12-3 or TRBV12-4 and J is TRBJ1-1; D not resolved. Trimming left V 7 bases short and J 1 base short, with 13 bases between. There are 14 residues in the CDR3. In nucleotides, the CDR3 is TGTGCCAGCACTGCGAGTCTTTCGAACACTGAAGCTTTCTTT. This gives the protein CASTASLSNTEAFF.

V usage is TRBV6-5 and J usage is TRBJ1-2; possibly TRBD1 for D (6 bases). The germline gives CDR1 MNHEY, CDR2 SVGAGI. This CDR3 region has 14 residues. V lost 0 bases to trimming and J lost 4 bases, with 9 bases between them. Written as DNA, the CDR3 is TGTGCCAGCAGTTACTCATCGGGGGCCTATGGCTACACCTTC. Translation: CASSYSSGAYGYTF.

This clonotype occurred a few times. J is TRBJ1-2 and V is TRBV2, with a tentative D call TRBD1 (6 bases). Trimming took 6 bases from V and 8 from J, leaving 16 bases between them. The CDR3 has 13 residues. Germline lookup yields CDR1 SNHLY and CDR2 FYNNEI. CDR3 amino acids: CASRSGQSSGYTF. Written as DNA, the CDR3 is TGTGCCAGCAGAAGTGGACAGTCATCAGGCTACACCTTC.

The V gene is TRBV4-1, the J gene TRBJ1-1, with D possibly TRBD1 on 5 matching bases. The V gene's germline CDR1 is MGHRA and CDR2 YSYEKL. The CDR3 extends over 14 amino acids. V shed 0 bases and J shed 4 bases, with 9 bases lying between them. Here the CDR3 DNA reads TGCGCCAGCAGCCAAGATGCAGGGACCACTGAAGCTTTCTTT. Its protein product is CASSQDAGTTEAFF.

This chain uses TRBV5-1 with TRBJ2-7; 10 nucleotides line up with TRBD1. The germline V gene encodes CDR1 SGHRS and CDR2 YFSETQ. J was trimmed by 7 bases and V by 4 bases; bases with no gene match: 5. The CDR3 has 13 residues. CDR3 loop: CASSQDRGFEQYF. Here the CDR3 DNA reads TGCGCCAGCAGCCAGGACAGGGGGTTTGAGCAGTACTTC.

CDR3 sequence (DNA): TGTGCTAGTGGTTCGACAAGGGACAGTCTAAATTCACCCCTCCACTTT. Its protein product is CASGSTRDSLNSPLHF. This chain links TRBV12-5 with TRBJ1-6, with 7 bases that match TRBD1. CDR1 and CDR2 (germline): LGHNT, FRNRAP. The junction had 10 bases not matched to a gene; V was cut back by 4 bases and J by 7 bases. The CDR3 is 16 amino acids.

This clonotype was found a few times. The CDR3: CASSPRAGGHPSTDTQYF. Written as DNA, the CDR3 is TGTGCCAGCTCACCCAGAGCGGGGGGCCATCCTAGCACAGATACGCAGTATTTT. V gene TRBV18 combines with J gene TRBJ2-3; TRBD2 matches 9 bases. The ends lost 3 bases at V and 0 bases at J; junction bases unmatched: 10. Germline V gives CDR1 KGHSH, CDR2 LQKENI. CDR3 length: 18 residues.

This clonotype was found a few times. V is TRBV6-1 and J is TRBJ1-1; 7 bases line up with TRBD1. V shed 5 bases, J shed 4 bases, and the junction held 4 bases outside the gene matches. CDR1 is MNHNS and CDR2 is SASEGT in the germline V gene. The CDR3 length is 13 residues. This CDR3 reads CASSPRDSTEAFF. The CDR3 nucleotides read TGTGCCAGCAGTCCGCGGGACAGCACTGAAGCTTTCTTT.

The V gene is TRBV7-6, the J gene TRBJ1-1; no clear D. The germline V gene has CDR1 SGHVS and CDR2 FNYEAQ. This CDR3 spans 14 amino acids. Trimming pared 5 bases from V and 1 base from J, leaving 11 bases between. DNA for the CDR3: TGTGCCAGCAGCCCACGGGCGAAGAACACTGAAGCTTTCTTT. Translation: CASSPRAKNTEAFF.

A word on this clonotype: Since a much larger clone is just one base distant, this may be a read error. The chain recombines TRBV7-2 with TRBJ1-2, with D maybe TRBD1 (5 bases). The germline V gene has CDR1 SGHTA and CDR2 FQGNSA. This CDR3 has 15 amino acids. CDR3 residues: CASILAPGTGYGYTF. The CDR3, as DNA: TGTGCCAGCATCTTAGCCCCAGGGACTGGGTATGGCTACACCTTC.

The V gene is TRBV5-8, the J gene TRBJ1-1; D remains unclear. CDR1 and CDR2 from the germline V gene are SGHTS and YDEGEE. The CDR3 runs 12 residues. Trimming stripped 4 bases from V and 4 bases from J, with 8 bases between. The CDR3 reads CASSDPTTEAFF. DNA of the CDR3: TGTGCCAGCAGCGATCCGACCACTGAAGCTTTCTTT.

This chain joins TRBV19 and TRBJ1-4, with a possible D match to TRBD1 (6 bases). CDR3 size: 14 residues. The germline gives CDR1 LNHDA, CDR2 SQIVND (reference sequence). V was pared by 5 bases and J by 8 bases, with 15 bases between. In DNA form, the CDR3 reads TGTGCCAGTAGTTCACAGGGCCCAGACGAAAAACTGTTTTTT. Its translation is CASSSQGPDEKLFF.